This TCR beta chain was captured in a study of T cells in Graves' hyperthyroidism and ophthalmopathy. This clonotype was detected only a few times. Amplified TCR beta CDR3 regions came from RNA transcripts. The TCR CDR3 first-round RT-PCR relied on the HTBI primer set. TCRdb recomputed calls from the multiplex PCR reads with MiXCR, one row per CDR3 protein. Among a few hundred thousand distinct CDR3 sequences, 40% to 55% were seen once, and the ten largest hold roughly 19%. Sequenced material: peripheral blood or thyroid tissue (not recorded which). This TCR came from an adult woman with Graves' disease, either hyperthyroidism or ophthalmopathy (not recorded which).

The CDR3 nucleotides read TGTGCCAGCAGCTTCGGGGCCTTTGAAGCTTTCTTT. Its protein product is CASSFGAFEAFF. The V call is TRBV7-2, the J call TRBJ1-1, with D possibly being TRBD1 (5 bases). V lost 3 bases, J lost 7 bases, and 9 bases lay in between. Looked up from germline, CDR1 is SGHTA and CDR2 is FQGNSA. This CDR3 is 12 amino acids long.